This T cell receptor beta chain appears in the sequencing data of a study of Ad26.COV2.S vaccination and SARS-CoV-2 variants. The V gene lost 2 bases and the J gene lost 1 base, with 15 bases spanning the gap. CDR1 and CDR2 from the germline V gene are SGDLS and YYNGEE. This CDR3 region has 16 residues. Produced via immunoSEQ multiplex PCR; TCRdb's table is partial and in-frame only. The repertoire includes 450,000 to 550,000 clones, 89% of them detected once, and approximately 2.5% sits in the top ten. The treatment is: around 19 received Ad26.COV2.S at low or high dose, single or two shots; 5 received placebo; per-sample allocation not given. The samples were gathered on day 63 after the first injection of vaccine or placebo. Boston supplied an adult donor aged 18-55 years.

This TCR came from a person aged 18-60 years who received the Ad26.COV2.S COVID-19 vaccine or a placebo. The chain has TRBV9 and TRBJ1-1; D call uncertain. Sequenced material: peripheral blood, taken in a trial of Ad26.COV2.S vaccine versus placebo. CDR3 nucleotides: TGTGCCAGCAGCGTCCTTAGCCGGACCCAGAACACTGAAGCTTTCTTT. The encoded protein is CASSVLSRTQNTEAFF.